The rows below give T cell receptor beta chains drawn from one sample of a study of CD8 T cells in Susac syndrome. Each CDR3 protein is one row after TCRdb ran MiXCR on the immunoSEQ multiplex PCR reads. Here the sample spans over 100,000 distinct CDR3 sequences, around nine tenths being singletons. Sequenced input: CD4+ T cells from PBMCs. The origin of the receptors is a human donor in good health. CDR3s include the opening cysteine and the closing phenylalanine or tryptophan. Each record gives: J gene, V gene, D gene, clone size, CDR3 length, CDR3 DNA, CDR3 protein. D genes are given only for firm matches. For some rows the clone size is stated as once, few or many, or as a class when expanded; others skip it.

TRBJ1-1	TRBV7-9	TRBD1	NA	14	TGTGCCAGCAGCGCTAGACAGGGCGGCACTGAAGCTTTCTTT	CASSARQGGTEAFF
TRBJ1-3	TRBV23-1	NA	NA	17	TGCGCCAGCAGTCAGTCTTACAGGGCCTTCTCTGGAAACACCATATATTTT	CASSQSYRAFSGNTIYF
TRBJ1-5	TRBV14	TRBD1	once	15	TGTGCCAGCAGCCAACCGGGACAGGGGCATCAGCCCCAGCATTTT	CASSQPGQGHQPQHF
TRBJ1-3	TRBV7-9	NA	once	16	TGTGCCAGCAGCTTAGCCCCTCCGGTCTCTGGAAACACCATATATTTT	CASSLAPPVSGNTIYF
TRBJ2-1	TRBV7-9	NA	NA	15	TGTGCCAGCAGCTTAAGGGGGAGCTCCTACAATGAGCAGTTCTTC	CASSLRGSSYNEQFF
TRBJ2-2	TRBV6-2/TRBV6-3	NA	NA	16	TGTGCCAGCAGTTACTTGGGAGGAGCGAACACCGGGGAGCTGTTTTTT	CASSYLGGANTGELFF
TRBJ2-5	TRBV7-9	NA	NA	14	TGTGCCAGCAGCTTAGTCGGAGGTGGGGAGACCCAGTACTTC	CASSLVGGGETQYF
TRBJ2-7	TRBV6-2/TRBV6-3	NA	NA	13	TGTGCCAGCCGGAAGGACTCTCCATCCGAGCAGTACTTC	CASRKDSPSEQYF
TRBJ1-5	TRBV20-1	NA	once	13	TGCAGTGCTAGTCCGACCGGCCCTCAGCCCCAGCATTTT	CSASPTGPQPQHF
TRBJ1-4	TRBV6-5	NA	NA	13	TGTGCCAGCAGTTACCACGGTACTGAAAAACTGTTTTTT	CASSYHGTEKLFF
TRBJ2-1	TRBV4-3	TRBD2	NA	17	TGCGCCAGCAGCCGCGTACGGCGACTAGCGGAGACCCATGAGCAGTTCTTC	CASSRVRRLAETHEQFF
TRBJ2-7	TRBV5-1	NA	NA	16	TGCGCCAGCAGCCGGCTGGGGACTGGGGTCGGTCACGAGCAGTACTTC	CASSRLGTGVGHEQYF
TRBJ1-5	TRBV6-2/TRBV6-3	NA	NA	14	TGTGCCAGCAGGCAGTGGAACGGCAATCAGCCCCAGCATTTT	CASRQWNGNQPQHF
TRBJ2-7	TRBV5-1	NA	NA	13	TGCGCCAGCAGCCGACGCACCTCCTACGAGCAGTACTTC	CASSRRTSYEQYF
TRBJ1-3	TRBV7-2	NA	NA	15	TGTGCCAGCAGCTTGTACCCCAGTTCTGGAAACACCATATATTTT	CASSLYPSSGNTIYF
TRBJ2-5	TRBV4-3	TRBD1	NA	18	TGCGCCAGCAGCCAAGATGTTGGGGGAGCAGGGGGCCCTGAAACCCAGTACTTC	CASSQDVGGAGGPETQYF
TRBJ2-1	TRBV2	TRBD2	NA	14	TGTGCCAGCATTCTTGGCGGGAGAGAGAATGAGCAGTTCTTC	CASILGGRENEQFF
TRBJ2-1	TRBV7-2	NA	NA	13	TGTGCCAGCAGCCCTACGACAGGCTACGAGCAGTTCTTC	CASSPTTGYEQFF
TRBJ2-2	TRBV12-3/TRBV12-4	NA	NA	14	TGTGCCAGCAGTTGGGGGGAGAACACCGGGGAGCTGTTTTTT	CASSWGENTGELFF